Detailed here is one T cell receptor beta chain. Its antigen remains undetermined. Base qualities were left out, and no much larger clone turns up one base away. Patients with a history of autoimmune disease or receiving systemic immunosuppression were excluded from the trial. Peripheral blood for TCR sequencing was drawn from every dose cohort at baseline, at cycle 4 day 1 and at cycle 7 day 1. Samples came from an open-label, multicenter, first-in-human phase I dose-escalation trial of ivuxolimab. Adults with locally advanced or metastatic head and neck squamous cell, hepatocellular, melanoma or renal cell carcinoma were enrolled in the trial. CD4+ and CD8+ T cells were sorted separately from peripheral blood before TCR sequencing. The sample belongs to a study of OX40 agonist ivuxolimab in advanced cancers. About the full investigation: Ivuxolimab, which targeted the costimulatory receptor OX40 (CD134), was an agonistic, fully human IgG2 monoclonal antibody. The dose-escalation cohort was roughly 80% male with a mean age of about 54 years, ranging from about 23 to 85. Intravenous ivuxolimab was administered to patients every 2 weeks at six dose levels: 0.01, 0.1, 0.3, 1.5, 3 and 10 mg/kg. Of the roughly 54 dose-escalation patients, hepatocellular carcinoma was present in approximately 20, melanoma in roughly 15, renal cell carcinoma in 9 and head and neck cancer in 9. The purpose of peripheral TCRbeta sequencing was to test whether ivuxolimab changed TCR sequence diversity and led to clonal T-cell expansion. Partial responses were achieved by three dose-escalation patients, of whom one had hepatocellular carcinoma and two had cutaneous melanoma. Prior anti-PD-1, anti-PD-L1 or anti-CTLA-4 therapy was permitted, and checkpoint inhibitors had been received by 30% to 40% of dose-escalation patients. The paper reports the monotherapy dose-escalation portion (N of about 47 patients) of the phase I ivuxolimab trial.

Broad study findings and their caveats: Partial responders in the 0.1-3.0 mg/kg groups had among the lowest normalized peripheral clonal expansion, especially among CD8+ T cells. On average, CD8+ T cells showed more expanded clones than CD4+ T cells after ivuxolimab. Clonal expansion of both CD4+ and CD8+ blood T cells was observed from baseline to week 6 at doses 0.1 to 3.0 mg/kg. The antigen specificity of the peripheral T cells that underwent clonal expansion was not determined. Low levels of normalized T-cell clonal expansion were also seen in some nonresponding patients.

For sequencing of the TCRbeta CDR3 region, genomic DNA was extracted from the sorted cells. TCRbeta CDR3 regions were sequenced using the immunoSEQ Assay. TCRdb stores this immuneACCESS table with in-frame sequences only. Part of the clones is absent; in the studies checked, under half of the shortfall reflects unresolved V genes, and no reason is known for the rest. The sample table holds about 78,000 clones, of which around 87% were seen once. Approximately 0.25% of the sample belongs to the ten largest clones. The specimen was CD4+ or CD8+ T cells sorted from blood, collected in a trial of the OX40 agonist ivuxolimab. The source is an adult with an advanced solid tumor such as melanoma, head and neck, liver or kidney cancer.

The CDR3 protein: CASKRREFDTDTQYF. The nucleotides read TGTGCCAGCAAACGGCGGGAGTTCGACACAGATACGCAGTATTTT. Rearrangement joined TRBV6-1 to TRBJ2-3, with TRBD2 identical over 7 junction bases. Reading from cysteine to phenylalanine, the CDR3 counts 15 amino acids. Kept here is only the CDR3 DNA, which spans 45 bases and is read in frame from base 1. V loses 7 bases at its end and J loses 2 bases; junction bases beyond the gene matches: 9. Per the germline V gene, MNHNS is the CDR1 and SASEGT is the CDR2.